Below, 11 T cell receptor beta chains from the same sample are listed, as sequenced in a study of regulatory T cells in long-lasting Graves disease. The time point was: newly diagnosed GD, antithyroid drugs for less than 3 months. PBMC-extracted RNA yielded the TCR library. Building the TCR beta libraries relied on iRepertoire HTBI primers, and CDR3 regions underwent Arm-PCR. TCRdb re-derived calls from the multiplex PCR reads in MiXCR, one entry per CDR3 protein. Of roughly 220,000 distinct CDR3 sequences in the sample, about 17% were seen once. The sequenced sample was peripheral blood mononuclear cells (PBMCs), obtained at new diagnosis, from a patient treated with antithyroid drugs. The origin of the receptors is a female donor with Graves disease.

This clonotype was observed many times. The DNA for the CDR3 is TGTGCCAGCGGGATTGGACAGGGAGGAAACACCATATATTTT. It codes for CASGIGQGGNTIYF. The gene calls are TRBV7-9 and TRBJ1-3; 8 bases map to TRBD1. The V gene's germline CDR1 is SEHNR and CDR2 FQNEAQ (reference sequence). Trimming at V came to 8 bases and at J to 4 bases, leaving 7 bases not matched to a gene. The CDR3 spans 14 residues.

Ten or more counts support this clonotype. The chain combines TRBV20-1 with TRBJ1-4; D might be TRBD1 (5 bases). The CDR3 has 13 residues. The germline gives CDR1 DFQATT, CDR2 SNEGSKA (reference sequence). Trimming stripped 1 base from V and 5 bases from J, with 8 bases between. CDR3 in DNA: TGCAGTGCTAGAGGGGGCCCAAATGAAAAACTGTTTTTT. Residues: CSARGGPNEKLFF.

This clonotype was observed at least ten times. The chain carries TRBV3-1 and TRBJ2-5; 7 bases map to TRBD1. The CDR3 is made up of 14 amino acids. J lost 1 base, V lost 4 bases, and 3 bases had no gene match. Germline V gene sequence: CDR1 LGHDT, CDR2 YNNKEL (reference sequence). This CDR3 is CASSLGQFQETQYF. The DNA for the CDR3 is TGTGCCAGCAGCCTGGGACAGTTCCAAGAGACCCAGTACTTC.

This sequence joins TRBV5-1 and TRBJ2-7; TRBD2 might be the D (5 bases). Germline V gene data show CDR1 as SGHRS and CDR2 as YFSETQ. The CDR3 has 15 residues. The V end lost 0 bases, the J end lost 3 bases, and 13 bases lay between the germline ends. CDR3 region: CASSLGGIGLYEQYF. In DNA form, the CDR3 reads TGCGCCAGCAGCTTGGGAGGGATCGGGCTCTACGAGCAGTACTTC.

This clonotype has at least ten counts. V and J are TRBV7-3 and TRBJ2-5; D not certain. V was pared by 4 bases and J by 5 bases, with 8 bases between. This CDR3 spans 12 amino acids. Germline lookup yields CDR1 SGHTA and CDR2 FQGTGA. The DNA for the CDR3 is TGTGCCAGCAGCTCACCCGGGGAGACCCAGTACTTC. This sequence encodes CASSSPGETQYF.

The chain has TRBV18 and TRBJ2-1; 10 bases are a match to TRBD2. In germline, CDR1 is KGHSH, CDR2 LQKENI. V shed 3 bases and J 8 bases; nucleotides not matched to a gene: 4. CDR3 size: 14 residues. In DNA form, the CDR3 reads TGTGCCAGCTCACCGGCTAGCGGGAGCTATGAGCAGTTCTTC. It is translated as CASSPASGSYEQFF.

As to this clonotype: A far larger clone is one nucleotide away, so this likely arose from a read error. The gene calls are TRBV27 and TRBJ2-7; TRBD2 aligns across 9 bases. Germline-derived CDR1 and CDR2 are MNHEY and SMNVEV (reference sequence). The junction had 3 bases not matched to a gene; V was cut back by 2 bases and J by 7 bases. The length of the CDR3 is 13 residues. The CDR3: CASSLTSGHEQYF. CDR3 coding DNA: TGTGCCAGCAGTTTAACTAGCGGGCATGAGCAGTACTTC.

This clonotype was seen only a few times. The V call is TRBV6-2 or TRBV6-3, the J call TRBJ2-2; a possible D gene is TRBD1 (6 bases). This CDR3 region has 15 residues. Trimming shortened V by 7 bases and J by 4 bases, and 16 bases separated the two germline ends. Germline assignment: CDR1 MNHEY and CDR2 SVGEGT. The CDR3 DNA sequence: TGTGCCAGCAACCCCCGGACAGCTCTCACCGGGGAGCTGTTTTTT. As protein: CASNPRTALTGELFF.

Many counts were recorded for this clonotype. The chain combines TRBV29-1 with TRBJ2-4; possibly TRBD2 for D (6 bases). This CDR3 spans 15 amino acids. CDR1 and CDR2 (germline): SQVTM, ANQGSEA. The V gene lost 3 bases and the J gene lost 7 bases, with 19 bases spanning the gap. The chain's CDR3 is CSVESGFGGENIQYF. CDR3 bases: TGCAGCGTTGAGAGTGGCTTCGGGGGAGAGAACATTCAGTACTTC.

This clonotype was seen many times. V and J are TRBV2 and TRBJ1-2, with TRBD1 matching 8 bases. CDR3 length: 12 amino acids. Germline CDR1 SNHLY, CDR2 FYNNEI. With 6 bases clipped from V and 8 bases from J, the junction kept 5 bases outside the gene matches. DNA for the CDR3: TGTGCCAGCAGAATCAGGGGGCGCGGCTACACCTTC. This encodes CASRIRGRGYTF.

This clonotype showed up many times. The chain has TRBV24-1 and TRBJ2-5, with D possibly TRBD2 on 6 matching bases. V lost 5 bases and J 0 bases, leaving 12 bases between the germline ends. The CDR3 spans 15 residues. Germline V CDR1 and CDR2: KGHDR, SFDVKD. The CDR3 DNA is TGTGCCACCAGTGGTAGCGGAGGGTACCAAGAGACCCAGTACTTC. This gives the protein CATSGSGGYQETQYF.